The entry below describes one T cell receptor beta chain. These data are taken from a study of blood T cell repertoires in COVID-19. Study at large: The United States, Italy and Spain provided the acute and convalescent COVID-19 samples.

Per the germline V gene, CDR1 is SGHAT and CDR2 is FQNNGV. V gave up 4 bases and J gave up 14 bases; unmatched junction bases: 15. This CDR3 has 14 amino acids. Donors of Cohort 3 who recovered were those that had two negative PCRs, clearance, or symptom resolution. TCRdb's table, derived via immunoSEQ multiplex PCR, lists solely in-frame clones and lacks some. The sample has some 150,000 clones; almost 80% are singletons. The chain carries TRBV11-2 and TRBJ2-5; 8 bases agree with TRBD2. The specimen sequenced was PBMCs or T cells enriched from blood (not recorded which). The TCR sequence derives from a woman between 45 and 60 years old who had recovered from COVID-19. CDR3 region: CASSSRRAGEPRYF. The CDR3 bases are TGTGCCAGCAGCTCCCGTCGAGCGGGGGAACCCAGATACTTC.